These 18 T cell receptor beta chains were all obtained from the same sample, sequenced in a study of cytomegalovirus exposure and HLA in healthy donors. Use of 60 Vbeta and 13 Jbeta primers characterized the PCR. TCRdb keeps only in-frame clones here, not all; method: immunoSEQ multiplex PCR. This table holds tens of thousands of clones, more than 65% found once. Sequencing was done on a sample of PBMCs. These TCRs come from a male donor in good health and CMV-seropositive.

The chain links TRBV2 to TRBJ2-5, with D tentatively TRBD2 (6 bases). The CDR3 is made up of 15 amino acids. CDR1 SNHLY and CDR2 FYNNEI come from the germline V gene. The V end lost 6 bases, the J end lost 2 bases, and 16 bases lay between the germline ends. The CDR3 loop is CASRKGRGLQETQYF. The CDR3 coding sequence is TGTGCCAGCAGGAAGGGGCGGGGTTTACAAGAGACCCAGTACTTC.

The chain uses TRBV14 and TRBJ2-2; D is perhaps TRBD2 (5 bases). This CDR3 comprises 13 residues. The ends were cut back, 4 bases at V and 8 bases at J, with 11 bases in the middle. Germline CDR1 and CDR2: SGHDN and FVKESK. CDR3 sequence: CASSPVRGGELFF. In nucleotides, the CDR3 is TGTGCCAGCAGCCCGGTCAGAGGGGGGGAGCTGTTTTTT.

The chain links TRBV7-9 to TRBJ2-1, with TRBD2 as a possible D gene (5 bases). Trimming shortened V by 4 bases and J by 7 bases, and 20 bases separated the two germline ends. The length of the CDR3 is 16 residues. The germline gives CDR1 SEHNR, CDR2 FQNEAQ (reference sequence). The CDR3 nucleotides read TGTGCCAGCAGCTCCAGAGGGATCTCAGGATCGAATGAGCAGTTCTTC. Protein sequence: CASSSRGISGSNEQFF.

V and J are TRBV7-2 and TRBJ2-1, with 7 bases identical to TRBD2. Germline CDR1 SGHTA, CDR2 FQGNSA. V gave up 5 bases and J gave up 7 bases; unmatched junction bases: 11. The CDR3 has 15 residues. In DNA, the CDR3 is TGTGCCAGCAGCCGGGTGGGGGGGGTGGTGAATGAGCAGTTCTTC. Its translation is CASSRVGGVVNEQFF.

The chain joins TRBV5-1 to TRBJ2-7; maybe TRBD1 (6 bases). CDR1 and CDR2 from the germline V gene are SGHRS and YFSETQ. Trimming took off 1 base at V and 4 bases at J, with 12 bases between the two ends. The CDR3 covers 14 residues. The CDR3 DNA sequence: TGCGCCAGCAGCTTGTCAGGGGTGGGTTACGAGCAGTACTTC. The encoded protein is CASSLSGVGYEQYF.

The CDR3 coding sequence is TGTGCCAGCACGGGTGGTGATGAATTGACTGAAGCTTTCTTT. This gives the protein CASTGGDELTEAFF. The chain employs TRBV28 and TRBJ1-1; D is undetermined. The CDR3 length is 14 residues. CDR1 is MDHEN and CDR2 is SYDVKM in the germline V gene. The ends were cut back, 7 bases at V and 5 bases at J, with 17 bases in the middle.

The chain links TRBV7-3 to TRBJ2-4; D may be TRBD2 (5 bases). This CDR3 has 15 amino acids. The germline gives CDR1 SGHTA, CDR2 FQGTGA. Trimming removed 1 base from V and 0 bases from J, with 7 bases in between. Here the CDR3 reads CASSLNGLAKNIQYF. The CDR3 DNA is TGTGCCAGCAGCTTAAACGGACTAGCCAAAAACATTCAGTACTTC. Together with reference TRBV7-3 and TRBJ2-4, the CDR3 gives the full variable domain: GAGVSQTPSNKVTEKGKYVELRCDPISGHTALYWYRQSLGQGPEFLIYFQGTGAADDSGLPNDRFFAVRPEGSVSTLKIQRTERGDSAVYLCASSLNGLAKNIQYFGAGTRLSVL.

The chain combines TRBV9 with TRBJ1-1; D is unresolved. Germline CDR1 reads SGDLS; CDR2 reads YYNGEE. The V and J ends lost 0 bases and 0 bases respectively, with 6 bases between them. This CDR3 has 14 residues. As DNA, the CDR3 is TGTGCCAGCAGCGTAGTAGACATGAACACTGAAGCTTTCTTT. Translating gives CASSVVDMNTEAFF.

The table lists this clone with a few counts. CDR3 nucleotide sequence: TGTGCCACCGCGAATGGTGGAAACACCATATATTTT. This gives the protein CATANGGNTIYF. V is TRBV15 and J is TRBJ1-3; D is ambiguous. V lost 8 bases to trimming and J lost 3 bases, with 8 bases between them. CDR1 LNHNV and CDR2 YYDKDF come from the germline V gene (reference sequence). The CDR3 has 12 amino acids.

The chain recombines TRBV7-6 with TRBJ2-1; a weak D match, TRBD1 (5 bases). The CDR3 loop spans 15 amino acids. V gave up 2 bases and J gave up 6 bases, with 14 bases separating them. CDR1 is SGHVS, CDR2 FNYEAQ, per germline. CDR3 amino acids: CASSLFPDSFNEQFF. Here the CDR3 DNA reads TGTGCCAGCAGCTTATTCCCCGACAGTTTCAATGAGCAGTTCTTC.

This clone was seen only once. The J gene is TRBJ2-5, the V gene TRBV2; 14 nucleotides agree with TRBD2. Trimming removed 8 bases from V and 5 bases from J; junction bases left unmatched: 4. This CDR3 is built from 14 residues. Per germline, CDR1 SNHLY and CDR2 FYNNEI. In DNA form, the CDR3 reads TGTGCCAGCGGGACTAGCGGGAGTAGGGAGACCCAGTACTTC. It codes for CASGTSGSRETQYF. Full variable domain (rest looked up from reference TRBV2 and TRBJ2-5): EPEVTQTPSHQVTQMGQEVILRCVPISNHLYFYWYRQILGQKVEFLVSFYNNEISEKSEIFDDQFSVERPDGSNFTLKIRSTKLEDSAMYFCASGTSGSRETQYFGPGTRLLVL.

The rearrangement links TRBV7-8 to TRBJ1-2, with TRBD1 matching 9 bases. V shed 3 bases and J 6 bases; nucleotides not matched to a gene: 5. Germline loops: CDR1 SGHVS, CDR2 FQNEAQ. CDR3 size: 14 residues. CDR3 coding DNA: TGTGCCAGCAGCTTCCGGACAGGGGAGCATGGCTACACCTTC. Its translation is CASSFRTGEHGYTF.

CDR3 sequence reads: CASSYSRLAAYNEQFF. The CDR3 bases are TGTGCCAGCAGTTACTCGAGGCTAGCGGCCTACAATGAGCAGTTCTTC. The chain carries TRBV6-6 and TRBJ2-1, with 7 bases lining up with TRBD2. From germline, CDR1 is MNHNY and CDR2 SVGAGI (reference sequence). This CDR3 comprises 16 residues. V lost 0 bases to trimming and J lost 2 bases; unmatched junction nucleotides: 4.

This sequence joins TRBV5-1 and TRBJ2-7; D possibly corresponds to TRBD1 (6 bases). The germline gives CDR1 SGHRS, CDR2 YFSETQ. CDR3 size: 13 residues. V was pared by 1 base and J by 3 bases, with 8 bases between. In DNA, the CDR3 is TGCGCCAGCAGCTTGACAGGGAACTACGAGCAGTACTTC. Its protein product is CASSLTGNYEQYF.

This clone was counted a single time. V usage is TRBV11-2 and J usage is TRBJ2-7; TRBD2 agrees at 12 bases. Germline CDR1 is SGHAT and CDR2 is FQNNGV. This CDR3 contains 16 residues. The ends lost 5 bases at V and 7 bases at J; junction bases unmatched: 12. CDR3 coding DNA: TGTGCCAGCAGCGAAGCCCCGACTAGCGGGAGATATGAGCAGTACTTC. Translation: CASSEAPTSGRYEQYF.

The chain joins TRBV6-6 to TRBJ1-6; a possible D gene is TRBD1 (6 bases). Germline lookup yields CDR1 MNHNY and CDR2 SVGAGI (reference sequence). The V gene lost 6 bases and the J gene lost 0 bases, with 9 bases spanning the gap. The CDR3 loop spans 15 amino acids. Written as DNA, the CDR3 is TGTGCCAGCAGACAGGGCGACTCCTATAATTCACCCCTCCACTTT. Translated: CASRQGDSYNSPLHF.

This clone has a single count. J is TRBJ2-7 and V is TRBV4-1, with TRBD1 matching 9 bases. The CDR3 spans 16 residues. Germline-derived CDR1 and CDR2 are MGHRA and YSYEKL. Trimming removed 3 bases from V and 1 base from J; junction bases left unmatched: 7. For the CDR3, the DNA is TGCGCCAGCAGCCAGGGACAGGGAAAGGGGTCCTACGAGCAGTACTTC. It specifies CASSQGQGKGSYEQYF.

This clone was seen a few times. The chain uses TRBV30 and TRBJ1-2; D possibly corresponds to TRBD1 (6 bases). Germline-derived CDR1 and CDR2 are GTSNPN and SVGIG (reference sequence). The length of the CDR3 is 15 residues. V was shortened by 4 bases and J by 0 bases, with 15 bases between the two germline ends. The CDR3 reads CAWKSSGAANYGYTF. The CDR3 coding sequence is TGTGCCTGGAAAAGTTCAGGGGCCGCTAACTATGGCTACACCTTC.